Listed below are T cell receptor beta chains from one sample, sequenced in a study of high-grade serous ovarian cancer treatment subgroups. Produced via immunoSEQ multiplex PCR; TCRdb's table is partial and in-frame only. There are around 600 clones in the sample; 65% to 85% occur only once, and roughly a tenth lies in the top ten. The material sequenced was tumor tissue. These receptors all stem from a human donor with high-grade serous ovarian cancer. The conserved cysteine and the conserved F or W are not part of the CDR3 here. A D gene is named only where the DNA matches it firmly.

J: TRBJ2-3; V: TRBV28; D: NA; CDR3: ATTLGGTDTQY
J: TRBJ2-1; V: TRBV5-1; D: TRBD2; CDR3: ASSSSGGYNEQF
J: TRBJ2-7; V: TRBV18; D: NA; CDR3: ASSPGGYEQY
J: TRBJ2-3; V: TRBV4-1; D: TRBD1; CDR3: ASSQERDRVDDTQY
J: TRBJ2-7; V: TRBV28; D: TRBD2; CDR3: ASSRLIPLAGSSYEQY
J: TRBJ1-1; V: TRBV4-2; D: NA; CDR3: ASKGRWDTEAF
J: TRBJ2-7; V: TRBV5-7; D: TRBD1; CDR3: ASSGGQDFCYSYEQY
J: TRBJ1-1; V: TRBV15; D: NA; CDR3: ATSRVARNTEAF
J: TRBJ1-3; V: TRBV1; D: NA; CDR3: TSSQGGRGAQLSGNTIY
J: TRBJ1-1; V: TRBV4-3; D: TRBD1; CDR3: ASSQGGGQGLMNTEAF
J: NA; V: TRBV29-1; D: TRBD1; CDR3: SASDRGNGEQY
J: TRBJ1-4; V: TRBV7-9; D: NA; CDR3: ASSLKAGVNEKLF
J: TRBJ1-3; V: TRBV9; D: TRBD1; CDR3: ASSVLDRGSGNTIY
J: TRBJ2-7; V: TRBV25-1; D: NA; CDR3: ASSEGPDSGYIYEQY
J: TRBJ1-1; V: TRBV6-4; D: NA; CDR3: ASSARGQSTEAF
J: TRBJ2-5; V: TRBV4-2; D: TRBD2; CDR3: ASSARAGATKETQY
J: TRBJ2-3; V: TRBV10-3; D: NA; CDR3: AISQGSPDTQY
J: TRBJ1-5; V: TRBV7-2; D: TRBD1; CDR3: ASSWKATGGNQPQH
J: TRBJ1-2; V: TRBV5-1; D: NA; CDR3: ASSPDGYGYT
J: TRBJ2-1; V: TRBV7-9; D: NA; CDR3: ASSSTDHSYNEQF
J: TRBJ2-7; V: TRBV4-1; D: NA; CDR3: ASSQGLTGNYEQY
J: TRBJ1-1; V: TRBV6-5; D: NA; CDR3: ASAKQGSTEAF
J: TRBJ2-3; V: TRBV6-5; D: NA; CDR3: ASKRGTDLDTQY
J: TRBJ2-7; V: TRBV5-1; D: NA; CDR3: ASRWGSYSSYEQY
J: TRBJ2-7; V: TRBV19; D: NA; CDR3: ASRPGGGTLGEQY
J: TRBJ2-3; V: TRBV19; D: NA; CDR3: ASRLLAGRADTQY
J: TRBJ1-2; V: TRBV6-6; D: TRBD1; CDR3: ASSYSTGPLGGYT
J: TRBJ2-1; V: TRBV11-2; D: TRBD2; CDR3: ASSPHGGGYNEQF
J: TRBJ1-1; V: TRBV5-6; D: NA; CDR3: ASTPWRGTYTEAF
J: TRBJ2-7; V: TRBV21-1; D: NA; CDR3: APRGDSGDSYEQY
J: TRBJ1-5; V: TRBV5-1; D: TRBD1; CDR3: ASRATGGDQPQH
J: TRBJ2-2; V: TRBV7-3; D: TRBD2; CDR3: ASSFSGGTPGELF
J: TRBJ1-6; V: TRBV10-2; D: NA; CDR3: ASSPDLVGSPLH
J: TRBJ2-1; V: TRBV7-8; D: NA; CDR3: ASSLGAGYNEQF
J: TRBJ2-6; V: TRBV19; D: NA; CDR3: ASSSRGAGANVLT
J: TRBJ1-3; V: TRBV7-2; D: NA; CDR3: ASTKGGNSGNTIY
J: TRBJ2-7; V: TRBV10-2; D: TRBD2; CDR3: ASKLAGGHHEQY
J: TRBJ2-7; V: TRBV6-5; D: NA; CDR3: ASSYRGAHYEQY
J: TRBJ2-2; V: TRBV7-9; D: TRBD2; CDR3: ASSLRQLAGGTGELF
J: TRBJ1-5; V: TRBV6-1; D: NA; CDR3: ASSPGAGGYQPQH
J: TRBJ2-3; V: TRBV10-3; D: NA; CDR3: AISVTSGPPTDTQY
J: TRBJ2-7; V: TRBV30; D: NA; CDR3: AWKSPVSYEQY
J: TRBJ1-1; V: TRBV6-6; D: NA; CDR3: ASSPGTRDTEAF
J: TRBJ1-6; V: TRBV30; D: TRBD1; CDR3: AWNRGESYNSPLH
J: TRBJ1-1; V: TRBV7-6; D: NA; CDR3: ASSLRPPYGDSMNTEAF
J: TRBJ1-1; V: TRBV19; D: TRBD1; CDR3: ASRTGEFGYTEAF
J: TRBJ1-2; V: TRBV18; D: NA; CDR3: ASSPRLVNGIGFGYGYT
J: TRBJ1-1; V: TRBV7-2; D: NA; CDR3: ASSLVFTDEAF
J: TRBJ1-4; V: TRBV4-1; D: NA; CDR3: ASSQATQGGPNEKLF
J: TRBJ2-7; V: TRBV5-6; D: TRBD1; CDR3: ASSHRGQSSYEQY
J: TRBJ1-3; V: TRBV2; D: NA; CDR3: ASSPRPGSGNTIY